This T cell receptor beta chain was documented in a study of a mutant IDH1 vaccine in newly diagnosed glioma. The table came from immunoSEQ multiplex PCR; TCRdb's copy has only in-frame clones and leaves some out. The sample holds about 60,000 clones, around 80% seen once. Trimming pared 4 bases from V and 5 bases from J, leaving 12 bases between. This CDR3 spans 13 amino acids. Germline CDR1 SGHTA, CDR2 FQGNSA. For this clone: Its antigen remains unknown.

Time point indicated: week 11, during vaccination. The content of each vaccine dose was 300 ug of mutant IDH1 20-mer peptide, and topical imiquimod accompanied it. This TCR derives from a man aged 25-45 years with glioma. The J gene is TRBJ2-7, the V gene TRBV7-2; possible D gene TRBD1, 6 bases. This sample comprised PBMCs, obtained from a glioma patient whose treatment included an IDH1 peptide vaccine. In DNA, the CDR3 is TGTGCCAGCAGCTCAATGGACAGTCACGAGCAGTACTTC. This encodes CASSSMDSHEQYF.